This T cell receptor (beta chain) was retrieved from a study of human T cells and chemical hapten exposure. Study information: During the roughly 25-week study period, patients had diphenylcyclopropenone applied to the scalp every week.

Remarks on this clonotype: A junction boundary mismatches the germline segment, possibly from a read error.

Indicated time point: patch test 2, 6 weeks after DPC sensitization. Treatment denoted: therapeutic diphenylcyclopropenone sensitization with weekly scalp DPC. Unseparated into fractions, whole blood served as the source from which total RNA was extracted. MiXCR, run by TCRdb on the RACE reads, gives a single entry per CDR3 protein. The sample lists 360,000 or so distinct CDR3 sequences, roughly 6.3% occurring once. The CDR3 length is 13 residues. Sequenced here: whole blood, sampled in connection with sensitization to the hapten diphenylcyclopropenone (DPC). This clonotype was obtained from a woman in her late teens or twenties with alopecia areata. Some clones in this sample may be carry-over from other donors' samples. V usage is TRBV12-3 or TRBV12-4 and J usage is TRBJ1-4, with D possibly being TRBD1 (5 bases). The DNA of the CDR3 is TGTGCCGGCAGCCCAGGGACTAATGAAAAACTGTTTTTT. Protein sequence: CAGSPGTNEKLFF.